The 24 T cell receptor beta chains below come from one sample, sequenced in a study of control samples from healthy donors and cancer patients. Generated by immunoSEQ multiplex PCR, the TCRdb table keeps only in-frame clones and is missing some. The sample records 40,000 to 55,000 clones, about 89% being singletons. Sequencing was performed on PBMCs. The origin of the receptors is a woman aged 60-75 years with lung cancer.

The rearrangement links TRBV6-2 or TRBV6-3 to TRBJ2-7; 7 positions match TRBD1. V was clipped by 6 bases and J by 3 bases; unmatched bases: 8. The CDR3 runs 14 residues. Germline V gene sequence: CDR1 MNHEY, CDR2 SVGEGT. Here the CDR3 reads CASRPDPGGYEQYF. As DNA, the CDR3 is TGTGCCAGCAGACCTGACCCAGGGGGCTACGAGCAGTACTTC.

This chain joins TRBV21-1 and TRBJ2-2; the table calls TRBD1, which could not be checked here. TRBV21-1 is labeled a pseudogene. The CDR3 extends over 15 amino acids. CDR3 sequence (DNA): TGTGCCAGCAGCAACCCCACAGTCTCCACCGGGGAGCTGTTTTTT. This sequence encodes CASSNPTVSTGELFF.

The CDR3 nucleotides are TGTGCCTGGAGTCCGGACAGGGGAGGGATGGCCCTCCACTTT. Its translation is CAWSPDRGGMALHF. The chain carries TRBV30 and TRBJ1-6; 9 nucleotides match TRBD1. CDR1 is GTSNPN, CDR2 SVGIG, per germline (reference sequence). V shed 2 bases and J 14 bases; nucleotides not matched to a gene: 10. The CDR3 has 14 amino acids.

The CDR3 here is CAISEEGAGYGYTF. CDR3 DNA sequence: TGTGCCATCAGTGAGGAGGGGGCCGGATATGGCTACACCTTC. V is TRBV10-3 and J is TRBJ1-2; 7 bases are a match to TRBD1. The CDR3 length is 14 residues. The J segment lost 5 bases and the V segment lost 2 bases, leaving 5 bases of the junction unmatched. Germline V CDR1 and CDR2: ENHRY, SYGVKD.

The chain carries TRBV18 and TRBJ2-5; the D is unclear. Trimming shortened V by 0 bases and J by 5 bases, and 19 bases separated the two germline ends. This CDR3 has 17 amino acids. Germline V gives CDR1 KGHSH, CDR2 LQKENI. The CDR3 nucleotides are TGTGCCAGCTCACCACCGCCAACGCTTAGAACCCCGGAGACCCAGTACTTC. Protein sequence: CASSPPPTLRTPETQYF.

V gene TRBV30 combines with J gene TRBJ1-5; D is unclear. Trimming cost V 0 bases and J 3 bases, with 9 bases left between them. Germline V gene data show CDR1 as GTSNPN and CDR2 as SVGIG (reference sequence). This CDR3 contains 14 residues. In DNA, the CDR3 is TGTGCCTGGAGTGTAGACACCCTCAATCAGCCCCAGCATTTT. This translates into CAWSVDTLNQPQHF.

The chain uses TRBV6-5 and TRBJ1-5; D unclear. Germline CDR1 and CDR2: MNHEY and SVGAGI. The CDR3 is 15 residues long. V lost 3 bases and J 2 bases, leaving 11 bases between the germline ends. CDR3 sequence: CASSYEAMGNQPQHF. CDR3 DNA: TGTGCCAGCAGTTATGAGGCAATGGGCAATCAGCCCCAGCATTTT.

This clone was recorded a few times. The rearrangement joins TRBV30 to TRBJ2-2; D not resolved. Germline assignment: CDR1 GTSNPN and CDR2 SVGIG (reference sequence). This CDR3 is 15 amino acids long. V lost 4 bases, J lost 0 bases, and 12 bases lay in between. The CDR3 reads CAWIIGTANTGELFF. The CDR3 DNA sequence: TGTGCCTGGATAATCGGAACAGCGAACACCGGGGAGCTGTTTTTT. Full variable domain (outside the CDR3, taken from reference TRBV30 and TRBJ2-2): SQTIHQWPATLVQPVGSPLSLECTVEGTSNPNLYWYRQAAGRGLQLLFYSVGIGQISSEVPQNLSASRPQDRQFILSSKKLLLSDSGFYLCAWIIGTANTGELFFGEGSRLTVL.

The V call is TRBV10-3, the J call TRBJ2-3, with D possibly TRBD1 on 6 matching bases. Trimming removed 7 bases from V and 4 bases from J, with 6 bases in between. CDR3 size: 11 residues. Germline V gene lookup returns CDR1 ENHRY and CDR2 SYGVKD. CDR3 sequence reads: CAITGADTQYF. CDR3 nucleotide sequence: TGTGCCATCACAGGGGCAGATACGCAGTATTTT.

This chain links TRBV7-2 with TRBJ1-2; the match to TRBD1 covers 7 bases. The J segment lost 4 bases and the V segment lost 5 bases, leaving 7 bases of the junction unmatched. The CDR3 covers 14 residues. Germline CDR1 and CDR2: SGHTA and FQGNSA. The CDR3 protein is CASSPPGQIYGYTF. In DNA, the CDR3 is TGTGCCAGCAGCCCGCCGGGACAGATCTATGGCTACACCTTC. The entire variable domain, with the rest obtained from reference TRBV7-2 and TRBJ1-2, is as follows: GAGVSQSPSNKVTEKGKDVELRCDPISGHTALYWYRQSLGQGLEFLIYFQGNSAPDKSGLPSDRFSAERTGGSVSTLTIQRTQQEDSAVYLCASSPPGQIYGYTFGSGTRLTVV.

The chain has TRBV6-2 or TRBV6-3 and TRBJ2-4; D unclear. The V gene's germline CDR1 is MNHEY and CDR2 SVGEGT. V dropped 3 bases and J dropped 5 bases, with 8 bases sitting between them. The CDR3 is 13 residues long. CDR3 loop: CASSYLSQNIQYF. As DNA, the CDR3 is TGTGCCAGCAGTTATTTGTCTCAAAACATTCAGTACTTC.

V is TRBV28 and J is TRBJ1-2, with no clear D. The CDR3 totals 11 residues. Germline V lookup: CDR1 MDHEN, CDR2 SYDVKM. V was trimmed by 4 bases and J by 6 bases, leaving 6 bases between them. DNA for the CDR3: TGTGCCAGCAGTTCCGACGATGGCTACACCTTC. Translated: CASSSDDGYTF.

The table lists this clone with a few counts. This rearrangement joins TRBV11-3 to TRBJ2-3; D may correspond to TRBD1 or TRBD2 (5 bases each). CDR3 size: 14 residues. CDR1 SGHNT and CDR2 YENEEA come from the germline V gene. V lost 8 bases and J 3 bases, leaving 15 bases between the germline ends. CDR3 DNA: TGTGCCAGCGATCCGGGGACCGGGACAGATACGCAGTATTTT. This gives the protein CASDPGTGTDTQYF.

The chain links TRBV7-2 to TRBJ2-5; D is uncertain. CDR1 is SGHTA, CDR2 FQGNSA, per germline. Trimming took off 3 bases at V and 2 bases at J, with 4 bases between the two ends. The CDR3 is 12 amino acids. CDR3 sequence reads: CASSFAQETQYF. The CDR3, as DNA: TGTGCCAGCAGCTTCGCACAAGAGACCCAGTACTTC.

This chain links TRBV11-2 with TRBJ2-7; TRBD1 is a possible D gene (5 bases). The CDR3 contains 14 residues. V was cut by 3 bases and J by 3 bases, with 12 bases left in between. CDR1 and CDR2 from the germline V gene are SGHAT and FQNNGV. In nucleotides, the CDR3 is TGTGCCAGCAGCTTTTCAGGGTTTGGCTACGAGCAGTACTTC. Protein product: CASSFSGFGYEQYF.

The chain uses TRBV28 and TRBJ2-7; a weak D match, TRBD1 (6 bases). Germline assignment: CDR1 MDHEN and CDR2 SYDVKM. The V gene lost 6 bases and the J gene lost 5 bases, with 20 bases spanning the gap. This CDR3 has 15 residues. The CDR3 nucleotides read TGTGCCAGCAGGTGGTCCACAGGGTCCCAACACGAGCAGTACTTC. This gives the protein CASRWSTGSQHEQYF. Combining the CDR3 with reference TRBV28 and TRBJ2-7 gives the whole variable domain DVKVTQSSRYLVKRTGEKVFLECVQDMDHENMFWYRQDPGLGLRLIYFSYDVKMKEKGDIPEGYSVSREKKERFSLILESASTNQTSMYLCASRWSTGSQHEQYFGPGTRLTVT.

The gene calls are TRBV6-5 and TRBJ2-1; D is unclear. Germline assignment: CDR1 MNHEY and CDR2 SVGAGI. The CDR3 is 13 amino acids. V lost 10 bases to trimming and J lost 9 bases, with 19 bases between them. CDR3 sequence reads: CATSPDYLGEQFF. DNA for the CDR3: TGTGCCACCTCCCCAGATTATTTGGGTGAGCAGTTCTTC.

CDR3 nucleotide sequence: TGCGCCAGCAGCTTGGGAGAGCTCGGAGACAATGAGCAGTTCTTC. The encoded protein is CASSLGELGDNEQFF. The chain uses TRBV5-1 and TRBJ2-1, with D unclear. CDR1 and CDR2 from the germline V gene are SGHRS and YFSETQ. V lost 0 bases, J lost 5 bases, and 12 bases lay in between. This CDR3 has 15 residues.

The chain links TRBV5-4 to TRBJ2-2, with D possibly being TRBD1 (5 bases). CDR1 and CDR2 (germline): SGHNT, YYREEE (reference sequence). The V end lost 4 bases, the J end lost 0 bases, and 13 bases lay between the germline ends. The CDR3 loop spans 16 amino acids. CDR3 sequence reads: CASSPAEGANTGELFF. DNA of the CDR3: TGTGCCAGCAGCCCCGCTGAAGGGGCGAACACCGGGGAGCTGTTTTTT.

The gene calls are TRBV19 and TRBJ1-2, with 7 bases aligning to TRBD1. The length of the CDR3 is 12 residues. The trim removed 5 bases at V and 12 bases at J, leaving 9 bases unmatched. The V gene's germline CDR1 is LNHDA and CDR2 SQIVND (reference sequence). CDR3 DNA: TGTGCCAGTAGTCCGGGGGACAGAGCGCACACCTTC. Amino acids: CASSPGDRAHTF.

This chain's CDR3 is CASSQDLVQGSEKLFF. As DNA, the CDR3 is TGTGCCAGCAGCCAAGATTTGGTACAGGGGAGTGAAAAACTGTTTTTT. The chain carries TRBV4-2 and TRBJ1-4; 7 bases are a match to TRBD1. The germline CDR1 and CDR2 sequences are LGHNA and YNFKEQ. The CDR3 is 16 residues long. V trimming: 0 bases; J trimming: 7 bases; junction bases outside the gene matches: 8.

The DNA for the CDR3 is TGTGCCAGCAGGGGGGATCGCTATGGCTACACCTTC. Residues: CASRGDRYGYTF. The V and J genes are TRBV6-5 and TRBJ1-2, with a possible D match to TRBD1 (5 bases). V was trimmed by 6 bases and J by 4 bases, leaving 9 bases between them. Germline assignment: CDR1 MNHEY and CDR2 SVGAGI. The CDR3 spans 12 residues.

The chain combines TRBV5-1 with TRBJ2-5; 7 bases line up with TRBD1. This CDR3 spans 15 amino acids. With 5 bases clipped from V and 1 base from J, the junction kept 8 bases outside the gene matches. The germline V gene encodes CDR1 SGHRS and CDR2 YFSETQ. This CDR3 reads CASRTRQGFQETQYF. The CDR3 coding sequence is TGCGCCAGCAGAACGAGACAGGGATTCCAAGAGACCCAGTACTTC.

The chain links TRBV2 to TRBJ2-7; D is undetermined. The CDR3 spans 15 residues. Germline CDR1 SNHLY, CDR2 FYNNEI. The ends were cut back, 4 bases at V and 2 bases at J, with 15 bases in the middle. CDR3 DNA sequence: TGTGCCAGCAGTGTAGGCCTTCTCCGTACCTACGAGCAGTACTTC. Residues: CASSVGLLRTYEQYF.